This T cell receptor (beta chain) was documented in a study of cytomegalovirus exposure and HLA in healthy donors. TCRdb's copy holds only in-frame clones and misses some; the assay was immunoSEQ multiplex PCR. The sample has tens of thousands of clones, around four fifths seen once. This sequence was found in a man aged 25-45 years in good health and CMV-seronegative. Input material: PBMCs.

CDR3 in amino acids: CASSLATQGYGYGYTF. The CDR3 DNA reads TGCGCCAGCAGCTTGGCCACCCAGGGATACGGCTATGGCTACACCTTC. The chain recombines TRBV5-1 with TRBJ1-2, with D possibly TRBD1 on 5 matching bases. The V end was cut by 0 bases, the J end by 4 bases, with 16 bases between. This CDR3 has 16 residues. The germline V gene has CDR1 SGHRS and CDR2 YFSETQ.